A selection of T cell receptor beta chains follows, all from one sample in a study of cytomegalovirus exposure and HLA in healthy donors. The table came from immunoSEQ multiplex PCR; TCRdb's copy has only in-frame clones and leaves some out. In the table there are around 150,000 clones, over 60% of which are singletons. The sample comprised PBMCs. These receptors originate from a woman in her thirties or forties in good health and CMV-seronegative. Both conserved end residues are part of each CDR3. A D gene is named only where the DNA matches it firmly.

>.|TRBV5-1|TRBJ2-2
CASSLADTMNTGELFF
>TRBD1|TRBV19|TRBJ2-7
CASSTNRGQGYEQYF
>.|TRBV5-4|TRBJ2-2
CASTPGAGSNTGELFF
>.|TRBV19|TRBJ1-2
CASSKQPAGLNYGYTF
>TRBD2|TRBV5-1|TRBJ2-7
CASSSASGGLYEQYF
>.|TRBV6-1|TRBJ1-5
CASSDSLGNQPQHF
>TRBD2|TRBV18|TRBJ2-3
CASSHTSGGTTDTQYF
>.|TRBV15|TRBJ2-6
CATSRDPARGPLTF
>.|TRBV5-4|TRBJ2-3
CASSLAVTDTQYF
>TRBD1|TRBV6-6|TRBJ1-5
CASSDDRGGNQPQHF
>.|TRBV5-4|TRBJ2-1
CASSFSGGSYNEQFF
>.|TRBV5-5|TRBJ2-7
CASSLRTTYEQYF
>.|TRBV6-5|TRBJ1-2
CASSYTHNRGYTF
>.|TRBV12-2|TRBJ1-5
CASRLVPIPQHF
>.|TRBV6-1|TRBJ1-6
CASRITPTYNSPLHF
>.|TRBV2|TRBJ1-6
CASSRPGPTATLHF
>TRBD1|TRBV9|TRBJ1-2
CASSVVQIPGTGGKCYGYTF
>.|TRBV6-1|TRBJ1-2
CASSELTGAGFYGYTF
>.|TRBV6-5|TRBJ1-5
CASSIGAEGGQPQHF
>.|TRBV2|TRBJ2-4
CASSEPLAKNIQYF
>.|TRBV9|TRBJ1-2
CASSVGWTATNYGYTF
>TRBD1|TRBV11-2|TRBJ1-1
CASSKQGPRPTEAFF
>TRBD1|TRBV27|TRBJ2-1
CASSRGSSYNEQFF
>.|TRBV18|TRBJ1-1
CASSVRVGTEAFF
>TRBD2|TRBV7-2|TRBJ2-1
CASSLTSGPYNEQFF
>.|TRBV2|TRBJ2-5
CASTSESRETQYF
>TRBD1|TRBV10-2|TRBJ1-1
CASRGDRGFTEAFF
>TRBD1|TRBV9|TRBJ1-3
CASSPRQGGTGNTIYF
>TRBD2|TRBV19|TRBJ2-4
CASSKASGLAKNIQYF
>TRBD1|TRBV28|TRBJ2-4
CASTGQGAAKNIQYF
>.|TRBV14|TRBJ2-7
CASSQVGRGEQYF
>.|TRBV12-5|TRBJ2-1
CASGPGHSGSYNEQFF
>TRBD1|TRBV5-5|TRBJ1-3
CASSKHSGTGSGNTIYF
>TRBD1|TRBV27|TRBJ2-2
CASSLYRGRTGELFF
>.|TRBV6-5|TRBJ2-3
CASSYGGRGTDTQYF
>TRBD2|TRBV6-5|TRBJ2-3
CASSYRRGATDTQYF
>.|TRBV5-1|TRBJ2-7
CASSVTNYEQYF
>.|TRBV6-6|TRBJ1-1
CASTLGRTTEAFF
>TRBD1|TRBV5-8|TRBJ1-2
CASSLVQGANGYTF
>.|TRBV18|TRBJ1-2
CASSPAGTSYGYTF
>.|TRBV18|TRBJ1-1
CASSPPGTRGIMNTEAFF
>.|TRBV4-2|TRBJ2-2
CASSPSMSGELFF
>.|TRBV5-5|TRBJ1-1
CASSDYRDYTQEAFF
>.|TRBV6-5|TRBJ1-1
CASIVGGKSEAFF
>TRBD1|TRBV5-1|TRBJ1-1
CASSLRPTGAGTEAFF
>TRBD1|TRBV6-5|TRBJ2-2
CASSHRDSTGELFF